Detailed here is one T cell receptor (beta chain). This entry belongs to a study of T cell changes during pregnancy in multiple sclerosis. Germline-derived CDR1 and CDR2 are SGHRS and YFSETQ. The V gene end was trimmed by 3 bases and the J gene end by 5 bases; junction bases not matched to a gene: 16. The CDR3 is 18 residues long. Using immunoSEQ multiplex PCR, the repertoire was profiled, and TCRdb retains in-frame clones only, with some absent. The sample records around 130,000 clones, 80% to 95% being singletons. The chain employs TRBV5-1 and TRBJ2-5, with 10 bases that match TRBD2. The specimen comprised peripheral blood, sampled before pregnancy. The sequence derives from a female donor with multiple sclerosis, enrolled in a pregnancy study. CDR3 sequence reads: CASSSQLAGPAHAETQYF. CDR3 coding DNA: TGCGCCAGCAGCTCCCAACTAGCGGGGCCTGCCCATGCGGAGACCCAGTACTTC.